This T cell receptor (beta chain) was recorded in a study of T cells in localized non-small cell lung cancer. Findings and caveats of the study: Sequencing involved a lone tumor region, leaving heterogeneity possible. Uninvolved adjacent lung, not tumor, had the highest T cell clonality. Appearance in adjacent lung was seen for a median 57 of the top 100 tumor clones.

Measured with immunoSEQ multiplex PCR; TCRdb has only the in-frame clones, and not every one. The sample shows roughly 16,000 clones, about 86% of them seen only once. Concerning this clone itself: Its antigen is as yet unknown.

Germline CDR1 SGHRS, CDR2 YFSETQ. The CDR3 is made up of 15 amino acids. With V trimmed by 2 bases and J by 2 bases, 6 bases remained unmatched. Source: peripheral blood, taken before any cancer treatment. The V and J genes are TRBV5-1 and TRBJ1-1; 7 positions agree with TRBD1. The clonotype comes from a male donor aged 60 or over with stage III lung adenocarcinoma. The CDR3 DNA reads TGCGCCAGCAGCTTATTCGGGGACAGAAACACTGAAGCTTTCTTT. Residues: CASSLFGDRNTEAFF.